The clone carrying this T cell receptor (beta chain) was detected many times. Its antigen remains unidentified. TCRdb redid the calling of the 5' RACE reads with MiXCR, one entry per CDR3 protein. Among roughly 61,000 distinct CDR3 sequences, less than 14% were seen once, and the ten largest hold around 1.6%. The data derive from a study of early T cells in non-severe SARS-CoV-2 infection. For the study at large: Chains were unpaired, as sequencing was done on bulk RNA from unsorted whole blood. Regarding the study as a whole: The study's VDJdb matching favored anti-spike CD8 responses and missed private and CD4 specificities.

Between the trimmed V and J ends, which lost 3 bases and 0 bases, there was a span of 10 bases. Germline V gene lookup returns CDR1 SGHNT and CDR2 YYREEE (reference sequence). The CDR3 extends over 15 amino acids. This sequence joins TRBV5-4 and TRBJ2-1, with D hard to call. The sample was whole blood. The receptor was derived from an adult who was a healthcare worker with PCR-confirmed SARS-CoV-2 infection or an uninfected control (not recorded which). The DNA for the CDR3 is TGTGCCAGCAGCTCAGCTTTCCGCTCCTACAATGAGCAGTTCTTC. Translated, it gives CASSSAFRSYNEQFF.